Presented here are 26 T cell receptor beta chains from one specimen sequenced in a study of CD8+ T cells in alopecia areata. RNA extraction and reverse transcription yielded cDNA as sequencing template. The data were produced by immunoSEQ multiplex PCR, yet TCRdb's version contains in-frame clones alone and is incomplete. The table includes some 150,000 clones, roughly 86% detected once. Specified treatment: oral pan-JAK inhibitor, 5-10 mg twice daily. The sample consisted of CD8+ T cells sorted from blood, taken at week 4, from a patient treated with tofacitinib. These receptors were obtained from a human donor with alopecia areata.

In this sample, this clone turned up once. The rearrangement uses TRBV4-1 and TRBJ2-3; D remains unclear. V shed 3 bases and J shed 2 bases, with 15 bases lying between them. The CDR3 consists of 16 residues. Germline V lookup: CDR1 MGHRA, CDR2 YSYEKL. CDR3 amino acids: CASSHKPGANTDTQYF. DNA for the CDR3: TGCGCCAGCAGCCACAAACCGGGCGCGAACACAGATACGCAGTATTTT.

The genes are TRBV2 and TRBJ1-1; D is uncertain. Germline V gives CDR1 SNHLY, CDR2 FYNNEI. The CDR3 has 14 amino acids. The V and J ends lost 2 bases and 3 bases respectively, with 10 bases between them. The CDR3 loop is CASSEPTVDTEAFF. CDR3 bases: TGTGCCAGCAGTGAACCTACAGTAGACACTGAAGCTTTCTTT.

The V and J genes are TRBV4-1 and TRBJ2-7; 7 bases align to TRBD2. CDR1 is MGHRA and CDR2 is YSYEKL in the germline V gene. There are 14 residues in the CDR3. V trimming: 1 base; J trimming: 0 bases; junction bases outside the gene matches: 0. CDR3 sequence: CASSQGTSSYEQYF. Written as DNA, the CDR3 is TGCGCCAGCAGCCAAGGGACTAGCTCCTACGAGCAGTACTTC.

The chain carries TRBV29-1 and TRBJ2-7; D is possibly TRBD1 (6 bases). Germline V gene sequence: CDR1 SQVTM, CDR2 ANQGSEA. The CDR3 is 14 amino acids. Trimming removed 3 bases from V and 0 bases from J, with 12 bases in between. The CDR3 is CSVESRGLSYEQYF. The CDR3 DNA sequence: TGCAGCGTTGAGTCCAGGGGTCTCTCCTACGAGCAGTACTTC.

Points on this clone: The same CDR3 also results from other DNA sequences found in this sample. The chain recombines TRBV29-1 with TRBJ1-1; D gene unclear. Trimming took 2 bases from V and 1 from J, leaving 5 bases between them. The CDR3 loop spans 12 amino acids. CDR1 is SQVTM and CDR2 is ANQGSEA in the germline V gene. CDR3 bases: TGCAGCGTTGAAAGCGCGAACACTGAAGCTTTCTTT. This sequence encodes CSVESANTEAFF.

The genes are TRBV5-1 and TRBJ1-1, with no clear D. CDR1 SGHRS and CDR2 YFSETQ come from the germline V gene. Deletions cut 0 bases from V and 0 bases from J, with 3 bases between. This CDR3 spans 13 amino acids. This chain's CDR3 is CASSLVLNTEAFF. CDR3 coding DNA: TGCGCCAGCAGCTTGGTACTGAACACTGAAGCTTTCTTT.

This chain joins TRBV7-3 and TRBJ2-3; a possible D gene is TRBD2 (5 bases). There are 15 residues in the CDR3. Germline assignment: CDR1 SGHTA and CDR2 FQGTGA. V was cut by 5 bases and J by 0 bases, with 12 bases left in between. CDR3 nucleotide sequence: TGTGCCAGCAGCCCCCTGGGGAGAAGCACAGATACGCAGTATTTT. Its translation: CASSPLGRSTDTQYF.

About this clone: At the DNA level, this CDR3 is encoded by other sequences in the same sample as well. V and J are TRBV2 and TRBJ2-1; D not resolved. Per the germline V gene, CDR1 is SNHLY and CDR2 is FYNNEI. V was pared by 6 bases and J by 3 bases, with 6 bases between. The CDR3 totals 12 residues. The CDR3 spells CASRGSYNEQFF. The CDR3 DNA sequence: TGTGCCAGCAGAGGCAGCTACAATGAGCAGTTCTTC.

The chain employs TRBV29-1 and TRBJ2-1; tentative D call: TRBD2 (5 bases). Trimming cost V 5 bases and J 7 bases, with 18 bases left between them. There are 14 residues in the CDR3. Germline assignment: CDR1 SQVTM and CDR2 ANQGSEA. This chain's CDR3 is CSVFLLGGLNEQFF. The CDR3 DNA reads TGCAGCGTTTTTCTCCTTGGAGGTTTGAATGAGCAGTTCTTC.

V gene TRBV19 combines with J gene TRBJ2-1; the D gene could be TRBD1 or TRBD2 (5 bases each). Looked up from germline, CDR1 is LNHDA and CDR2 is SQIVND (reference sequence). The V gene lost 6 bases and the J gene lost 0 bases, with 12 bases spanning the gap. The CDR3 is 15 residues long. The CDR3 nucleotides read TGTGCCAGTAGATGGGGACCGAGCTCCTACAATGAGCAGTTCTTC. This codes for CASRWGPSSYNEQFF.

This clone has a single count. J is TRBJ1-1 and V is TRBV27; D may be TRBD1 (5 bases). Germline loops: CDR1 MNHEY, CDR2 SMNVEV (reference sequence). The CDR3 covers 14 residues. V lost 1 base and J lost 4, with 10 bases in between. The CDR3 DNA sequence: TGTGCCAGCAGTTTATGGGGTGGGGGCACTGAAGCTTTCTTT. Its protein product is CASSLWGGGTEAFF.

The table lists this clone with a count of one. The CDR3 DNA follows: TGTGCCAGCAGCGTAGGAGGAGCGGACAATGAGCAGTTCTTC. This codes for CASSVGGADNEQFF. The chain combines TRBV9 with TRBJ2-1; tentative D call: TRBD2 (5 bases). There are 14 residues in the CDR3. The V end lost 0 bases, the J end lost 5 bases, and 9 bases lay between the germline ends. Germline V gene sequence: CDR1 SGDLS, CDR2 YYNGEE.

The chain links TRBV29-1 to TRBJ2-1; 7 positions agree with TRBD1. The V segment lost 2 bases and the J segment 5 bases; nucleotides outside the gene matches: 3. CDR1 and CDR2 from the germline V gene are SQVTM and ANQGSEA. The CDR3 consists of 13 residues. CDR3 DNA sequence: TGCAGCGTTGAACGGGACAGAGACAATGAGCAGTTCTTC. Amino acid sequence: CSVERDRDNEQFF.

This chain uses TRBV6-1 with TRBJ2-6, with D hard to call. The germline V gene encodes CDR1 MNHNS and CDR2 SASEGT. The CDR3 covers 15 residues. V was shortened by 7 bases and J by 4 bases, with 14 bases between the two germline ends. This chain's CDR3 is CASTEMGSGANVLTF. CDR3 nucleotides: TGTGCCAGCACGGAAATGGGATCCGGGGCCAACGTCCTGACTTTC.

Details on this clone: At one end the junction does not follow the germline gene, possibly because of a read error. The rearrangement uses TRBV6-1 and TRBJ2-7; unclear D gene. The CDR3 length is 14 residues. From germline, CDR1 is MNHNS and CDR2 SASEGT. CDR3 sequence (DNA): TGTGCCAGCAGGGAAGTAGAAACTAACCTTAGGCAGTACTTC. This codes for CASREVETNLRQYF.

This clone was observed a few times. V and J are TRBV7-9 and TRBJ2-7; 8 nucleotides match TRBD1. The CDR3 has 18 residues. V shed 4 bases, J shed 2 bases, and the junction held 16 bases outside the gene matches. Germline V gene data show CDR1 as SEHNR and CDR2 as FQNEAQ (reference sequence). CDR3 sequence (DNA): TGTGCCAGCAGCTCGATAACTTTGGGGCAGGGGGCTGCCTACGAGCAGTACTTC. Its protein product is CASSSITLGQGAAYEQYF.

The CDR3 DNA reads TGCGCCAGCAGCTTCGGAGTAGCCTACGAGCAGTACTTC. Amino acid sequence: CASSFGVAYEQYF. The chain employs TRBV5-1 and TRBJ2-7, with D unresolved. The CDR3 has 13 residues. Deletions cut 2 bases from V and 2 bases from J, with 8 bases between. Per germline, CDR1 SGHRS and CDR2 YFSETQ.

The CDR3 coding sequence is TGTGCCAGCAGTTTTGCGTCGGGGTTGACTAGCGGGAACGATGAGCAGTTCTTC. It encodes CASSFASGLTSGNDEQFF. The chain combines TRBV28 with TRBJ2-1; 11 nucleotides line up with TRBD2. J was trimmed by 8 bases and V by 3 bases; bases with no gene match: 15. Germline V lookup: CDR1 MDHEN, CDR2 SYDVKM. The CDR3 contains 18 residues.

In DNA, the CDR3 is TGTGCCAGCAGCTTAGGGTACAGGGGTAACTACGAGCAGTACTTC. It yields the protein CASSLGYRGNYEQYF. This chain connects TRBV11-2 to TRBJ2-7, with TRBD1 matching over 7 bases. The CDR3 spans 15 residues. The J segment lost 3 bases and the V segment lost 1 base, leaving 6 bases of the junction unmatched. The germline gives CDR1 SGHAT, CDR2 FQNNGV.

This sequence joins TRBV29-1 and TRBJ1-6, with 10 bases identical to TRBD1. The CDR3 spans 14 residues. The V segment lost 7 bases and the J segment 9 bases; nucleotides outside the gene matches: 9. Germline CDR1 reads SQVTM; CDR2 reads ANQGSEA. The CDR3 protein is CSARTGQGSSPLHF. The DNA of the CDR3 is TGCAGCGCAAGAACGGGACAGGGGAGTTCACCCCTCCACTTT.

This clone has only one observation. The rearrangement links TRBV25-1 to TRBJ1-1; possible D gene TRBD1, 6 bases. Germline CDR1 and CDR2: MGHDK and SYGVNS. The CDR3 has 13 amino acids. The V end lost 6 bases, the J end lost 2 bases, and 10 bases lay between the germline ends. CDR3 amino acids: CASSRGGNTEAFF. The CDR3 DNA sequence: TGTGCCAGCAGCAGGGGCGGAAACACTGAAGCTTTCTTT.

This rearrangement joins TRBV27 to TRBJ2-4; D is uncertain. The germline CDR1 and CDR2 sequences are MNHEY and SMNVEV (reference sequence). This CDR3 contains 11 residues. The ends were cut back, 10 bases at V and 1 base at J, with 5 bases in the middle. The CDR3 nucleotides are TGTGCCACGGAGGCCAAAAACATTCAGTACTTC. As protein: CATEAKNIQYF.

The CDR3 region has the DNA TGTGCCTTAGGACCGAACACTGAAGCTTTCTTT. It is translated as CALGPNTEAFF. The chain has TRBV11-2 and TRBJ1-1; D is uncertain. The CDR3 loop spans 11 amino acids. Germline CDR1 SGHAT, CDR2 FQNNGV. Trimming pared 11 bases from V and 1 base from J, leaving 8 bases between.

The chain carries TRBV30 and TRBJ2-3; the match to TRBD2 covers 9 bases. The CDR3 runs to 14 residues. With V trimmed by 4 bases and J by 2 bases, 4 bases remained unmatched. Germline V lookup: CDR1 GTSNPN, CDR2 SVGIG (reference sequence). The CDR3 nucleotides read TGTGCCTGGACTTTAGCGGGGGTCACAGATACGCAGTATTTT. Translated: CAWTLAGVTDTQYF.

CDR3 nucleotide sequence: TGTGCCAGCAGCCTAATTGGCGATGAGCAGTTCTTC. It specifies CASSLIGDEQFF. The rearrangement uses TRBV6-5 and TRBJ2-1; D not resolved. The CDR3 is made up of 12 amino acids. V gave up 6 bases and J gave up 8 bases, with 11 bases separating them. CDR1 is MNHEY, CDR2 SVGAGI, per germline.

V and J are TRBV29-1 and TRBJ1-1; TRBD1 is a possible D gene (5 bases). The CDR3 covers 13 residues. Between the trimmed V and J ends, which lost 6 bases and 4 bases, there was a span of 15 bases. Germline V CDR1 and CDR2: SQVTM, ANQGSEA. CDR3 sequence (DNA): TGCAGCGTCTTATACCGCCAGGGCACTGAAGCTTTCTTT. Protein sequence: CSVLYRQGTEAFF. Drawing the rest from reference TRBV29-1 and TRBJ1-1, the complete variable domain is SAVISQKPSRDICQRGTSLTIQCQVDSQVTMMFWYRQQPGQSLTLIATANQGSEATYESGFVIDKFPISRPNLTFSTLTVSNMSPEDSSIYLCSVLYRQGTEAFFGQGTRLTVV.